These 7 T cell receptor beta chains came from one sample sequenced in a study of cytomegalovirus exposure and HLA in healthy donors. Primers included in the PCR were 60 Vbeta and 13 Jbeta primers. The repertoire was sequenced with immunoSEQ multiplex PCR; TCRdb's copy has only in-frame clones and lacks some. The sample holds roughly 120,000 clones; 75% are singletons and the top ten take around 1.6%. Material for sequencing was PBMCs. The receptors stem from a woman under 30 in good health and CMV-seronegative.

The V call is TRBV5-6, the J call TRBJ2-5; D might be TRBD1 (6 bases). Germline V lookup: CDR1 SGHDT, CDR2 YYEEEE. The CDR3 has 16 amino acids. Trimming pared 1 base from V and 2 bases from J, leaving 15 bases between. Here the CDR3 DNA reads TGTGCCAGCAGCTTGTATGCCGCGACAGGTCAAGAGACCCAGTACTTC. It translates to CASSLYAATGQETQYF.

The gene calls are TRBV4-1 and TRBJ2-1; possibly TRBD2 for D (6 bases). This CDR3 contains 17 residues. Germline lookup yields CDR1 MGHRA and CDR2 YSYEKL. The V and J ends lost 0 bases and 7 bases respectively, with 19 bases between them. The CDR3 sequence is CASSQEGGIAGWNEQFF. In DNA form, the CDR3 reads TGCGCCAGCAGCCAAGAGGGCGGGATAGCCGGGTGGAATGAGCAGTTCTTC.

V usage is TRBV6-6 and J usage is TRBJ1-1; D perhaps matches TRBD1 (6 bases). Trimming removed 4 bases from V and 8 bases from J, with 14 bases in between. The CDR3 extends over 13 amino acids. CDR1 is MNHNY and CDR2 is SVGAGI in the germline V gene (reference sequence). Here the CDR3 DNA reads TGTGCCAGCAGTTCGGACAGACGGGGAGAAGCTTTCTTT. Its protein is CASSSDRRGEAFF.

This rearrangement joins TRBV5-1 to TRBJ1-1; D not resolved. V dropped 1 base and J dropped 3 bases, with 10 bases sitting between them. Germline V gene sequence: CDR1 SGHRS, CDR2 YFSETQ. This CDR3 spans 14 amino acids. This chain's CDR3 is CASSLNVADTEAFF. The CDR3 bases are TGCGCCAGCAGCTTGAACGTGGCGGACACTGAAGCTTTCTTT.

The chain recombines TRBV28 with TRBJ1-1, with TRBD1 as a possible D gene (6 bases). CDR1 and CDR2 (germline): MDHEN, SYDVKM. This CDR3 is built from 14 residues. Trimming took off 4 bases at V and 4 bases at J, with 13 bases between the two ends. CDR3: CASSYRGGSTEAFF. CDR3 sequence (DNA): TGTGCCAGCAGTTACCGAGGGGGAAGCACTGAAGCTTTCTTT. Full variable domain (rest looked up from reference TRBV28 and TRBJ1-1): DVKVTQSSRYLVKRTGEKVFLECVQDMDHENMFWYRQDPGLGLRLIYFSYDVKMKEKGDIPEGYSVSREKKERFSLILESASTNQTSMYLCASSYRGGSTEAFFGQGTRLTVV.

This clone has more than one count but fewer than ten. The chain carries TRBV5-6 and TRBJ1-2, with D unclear. Germline loops: CDR1 SGHDT, CDR2 YYEEEE. The CDR3 loop spans 12 amino acids. The V end was cut by 0 bases, the J end by 6 bases, with 6 bases between. This CDR3 is CASSLGLDGYTF. CDR3 in DNA: TGTGCCAGCAGCTTGGGACTAGATGGCTACACCTTC.

This clone was observed a handful of times. The V gene is TRBV5-6, the J gene TRBJ1-1; unclear D gene. This CDR3 spans 12 amino acids. The V end was cut by 7 bases, the J end by 4 bases, with 11 bases between. Per germline, CDR1 SGHDT and CDR2 YYEEEE. The CDR3 coding sequence is TGTGCCAGCCAAAGGCCGGGCACTGAAGCTTTCTTT. Protein sequence: CASQRPGTEAFF.